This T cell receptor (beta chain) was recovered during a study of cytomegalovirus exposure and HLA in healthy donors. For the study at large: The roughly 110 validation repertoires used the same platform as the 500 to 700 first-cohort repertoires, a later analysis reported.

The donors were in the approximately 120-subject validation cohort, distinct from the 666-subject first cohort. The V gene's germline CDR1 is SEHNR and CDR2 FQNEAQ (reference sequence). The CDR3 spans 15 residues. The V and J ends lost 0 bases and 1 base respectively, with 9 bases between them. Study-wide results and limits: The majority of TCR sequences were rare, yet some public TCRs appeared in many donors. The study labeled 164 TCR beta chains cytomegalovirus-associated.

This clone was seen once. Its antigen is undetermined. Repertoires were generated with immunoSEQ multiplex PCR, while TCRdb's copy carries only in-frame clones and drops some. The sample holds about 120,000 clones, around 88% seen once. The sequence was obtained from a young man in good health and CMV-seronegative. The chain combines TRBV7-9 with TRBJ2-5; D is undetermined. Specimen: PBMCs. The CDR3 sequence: CASSLAWSSQETQYF. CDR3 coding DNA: TGTGCCAGCAGCTTAGCATGGAGCAGCCAAGAGACCCAGTACTTC.